The 9 T cell receptor beta chains below were found in one sample sequenced in a study of cytomegalovirus exposure and HLA in healthy donors. 60 Vbeta and 13 Jbeta primers were used in PCR. Clones were read by immunoSEQ multiplex PCR, and TCRdb kept only the in-frame ones, dropping some. Seen here are roughly 170,000 clones, more than 65% observed once, and the top ten hold roughly 1.3%. The sequencing sample was made of PBMCs. Receptor source: a man aged 30-40 years in good health and CMV-seronegative.

The chain is built from TRBV29-1 and TRBJ2-7, with TRBD1 as a possible D gene (5 bases). Germline values: CDR1 SQVTM, CDR2 ANQGSEA. The CDR3 spans 14 residues. The ends were cut back, 4 bases at V and 4 bases at J, with 17 bases in the middle. The CDR3 coding sequence is TGCAGCGTTGGTGTCTCAGGGTTAGGGTACGAGCAGTACTTC. This translates into CSVGVSGLGYEQYF.

The V gene is TRBV9, the J gene TRBJ2-2; the D is unclear. The CDR3 is 14 amino acids. The ends were cut back, 3 bases at V and 7 bases at J, with 13 bases in the middle. Germline V gene lookup returns CDR1 SGDLS and CDR2 YYNGEE. CDR3 DNA sequence: TGTGCCAGCAGCGGACGTGGGCCGGACGGGGAGCTGTTTTTT. Translating it yields CASSGRGPDGELFF.

Regarding this clone: The identical CDR3 is also encoded by other nucleotide sequences in the sample. V usage is TRBV9 and J usage is TRBJ2-7, with 7 bases lining up with TRBD2. V lost 2 bases, J lost 3 bases, and 5 bases stayed unmatched. Germline assignment: CDR1 SGDLS and CDR2 YYNGEE. The CDR3 is 14 amino acids. The CDR3, as DNA: TGTGCCAGCAGCGTCGGGGGGACCTACTACGAGCAGTACTTC. It encodes CASSVGGTYYEQYF.

CDR3 in amino acids: CASSHGQPRELFF. DNA of the CDR3: TGCGCCAGCAGCCACGGACAGCCGAGGGAGCTGTTTTTT. This chain links TRBV4-1 with TRBJ2-2, with D perhaps TRBD1 (6 bases). CDR1 MGHRA and CDR2 YSYEKL come from the germline V gene. The CDR3 sequence is 13 residues long. V gave up 3 bases and J gave up 9 bases, with 11 bases separating them.

The rearrangement links TRBV30 to TRBJ2-5; 12 bases line up with TRBD2. The tail of the sequence fits TRBJ2-7 better, so the J call may be wrong. The CDR3 has 15 amino acids. Per germline, CDR1 GTSNPN and CDR2 SVGIG (reference sequence). The DNA of the CDR3 is TGTGCCTGGAGACTAGCGGGAGGCAGTTCCTACGAGCAGTACTTC. Protein product: CAWRLAGGSSYEQYF.

The chain uses TRBV28 and TRBJ2-3; D is possibly TRBD2 (5 bases). The CDR3 loop spans 13 amino acids. V dropped 1 base and J dropped 3 bases, with 5 bases sitting between them. Germline V gives CDR1 MDHEN, CDR2 SYDVKM. The CDR3 nucleotides read TGTGCCAGCAGTTTATCGGGGACAGATACGCAGTATTTT. Encoded protein: CASSLSGTDTQYF. Supplemented by reference TRBV28 and TRBJ2-3, the full variable domain reads DVKVTQSSRYLVKRTGEKVFLECVQDMDHENMFWYRQDPGLGLRLIYFSYDVKMKEKGDIPEGYSVSREKKERFSLILESASTNQTSMYLCASSLSGTDTQYFGPGTRLTVL.

The V call is TRBV15, the J call TRBJ1-5, with D uncertain. Between the trimmed V and J ends, which lost 1 base and 0 bases, there was a span of 7 bases. Germline V gives CDR1 LNHNV, CDR2 YYDKDF (reference sequence). The CDR3 covers 15 residues. As DNA, the CDR3 is TGTGCCACCAGCAGAGTGTCCGGTAGCAATCAGCCCCAGCATTTT. It translates to CATSRVSGSNQPQHF.

This chain uses TRBV19 with TRBJ2-5, with 7 bases fitting TRBD1. CDR3 length: 13 amino acids. V dropped 8 bases and J dropped 4; count of bases not matched to a gene: 7. Germline CDR1 LNHDA, CDR2 SQIVND (reference sequence). CDR3 DNA: TGTGCCAGTCAGAACAGGGGCCGAGAGACCCAGTACTTC. It yields the protein CASQNRGRETQYF.

This chain connects TRBV29-1 to TRBJ2-5; perhaps TRBD2 as D (7 bases). The end of the DNA aligns better with TRBJ2-7, so the J call may be wrong. Germline V gene data show CDR1 as SQVTM and CDR2 as ANQGSEA. This CDR3 is built from 16 residues. The CDR3 nucleotides are TGCAGCGCTGGGGTACAGGGACGGACTAGTTTGTACGAGCAGTACTTC. Translated, it gives CSAGVQGRTSLYEQYF.